The rows below give T cell receptor beta chains drawn from one sample of a study of blood T cell repertoires in COVID-19. Profiled with immunoSEQ multiplex PCR; TCRdb holds only in-frame clones, not every one. The data show over 85,000 clones, roughly 87% seen once. Sequencing was done on a sample of peripheral blood. The receptor set was obtained from a male donor with acute or convalescent COVID-19. Both conserved end residues are part of each CDR3. D genes are given only for firm matches. Rows may omit the clone size; those that give it use once, few, many or a size class.

J gene	D gene	V gene	clone size	CDR3 protein	CDR3 DNA
TRBJ1-3	TRBD1	TRBV3-1/TRBV3-2	-	CASSPNRGSGNTIYF	TGTGCCAGCAGCCCTAACAGGGGCTCTGGAAACACCATATATTTT
TRBJ2-7	-	TRBV7-2	-	CASSLDGSSYEQYF	TGTGCCAGCAGCTTAGACGGTTCCTCCTACGAGCAGTACTTC
TRBJ1-1	-	TRBV3-1/TRBV3-2	-	CASSHAGEAFF	TGTGCCAGCAGCCACGCGGGTGAAGCTTTCTTT
TRBJ2-2	TRBD2	TRBV28	-	CGVGASGRSGELFF	TGTGGCGTAGGGGCTAGCGGGCGGTCCGGGGAGCTGTTTTTT
TRBJ1-5	-	TRBV28	-	CASSFFGGNQPQHF	TGTGCCAGCAGTTTTTTCGGGGGCAATCAGCCCCAGCATTTT
TRBJ1-5	TRBD1	TRBV7-9	few	CASSPHWTGGNNQPQHF	TGTGCCAGCAGCCCCCATTGGACAGGGGGAAACAATCAGCCCCAGCATTTT
TRBJ1-5	-	TRBV3-1/TRBV3-2	-	CASSQDLSGGQPQHF	TGTGCCAGCAGCCAAGATCTTAGCGGGGGGCAGCCCCAGCATTTT
TRBJ1-1	TRBD1	TRBV6-4	-	CASSERDRGTEAFF	TGTGCCAGCAGTGAAAGGGACAGGGGTACTGAAGCTTTCTTT
TRBJ1-3	TRBD1	TRBV25-1	-	CASSDSSTGGSGNTIYF	TGTGCCAGCAGTGATTCATCGACAGGGGGGTCTGGAAACACCATATATTTT
TRBJ1-1	-	TRBV19	-	CASNQANPMNTEAFF	TGTGCCAGTAATCAGGCAAACCCCATGAACACTGAAGCTTTCTTT
TRBJ2-2	-	TRBV6-5	-	CASSYSTGMDTGELFF	TGTGCCAGCAGTTACTCGACCGGGATGGACACCGGGGAGCTGTTTTTT
TRBJ1-1	TRBD1	TRBV2	few	CASKTQGGTEAFF	TGTGCCAGCAAGACACAGGGGGGCACTGAAGCTTTCTTT
TRBJ1-5	TRBD1	TRBV18	-	CASSPGTAGNQPQHF	TGTGCCAGCTCACCCGGGACAGCGGGCAATCAGCCCCAGCATTTT
TRBJ2-1	-	TRBV24-1	-	CATSDPGRGFNEQFF	TGTGCCACCAGTGATCCGGGCCGAGGGTTCAATGAGCAGTTCTTC
TRBJ1-6	-	TRBV7-9	-	CASSLRGSRIGDSPLHF	TGTGCCAGCAGCTTACGTGGCAGTAGGATAGGGGATTCACCCCTCCACTTT
TRBJ1-5	-	TRBV25-1	-	CASSEYPQGQPQHF	TGTGCCAGCAGTGAATATCCTCAGGGTCAGCCCCAGCATTTT